Following are 29 T cell receptor beta chains from one sample sequenced in a study of T cells in Graves' hyperthyroidism and ophthalmopathy. Amplified TCR beta CDR3 regions derived from RNA transcripts. First-round RT-PCR with HTBI primers amplified the TCR CDR3 region. One entry per CDR3 protein, called by TCRdb with MiXCR from the multiplex PCR reads. Among 400,000 to 600,000 distinct CDR3 sequences listed, about 16% were seen once. Material: blood. These receptors were taken from a woman aged 25-40 years with Graves' ophthalmopathy.

The V and J genes are TRBV12-3 or TRBV12-4 and TRBJ2-2, with TRBD1 identical over 7 bases. V lost 6 bases, J lost 3 bases, and 7 bases stayed unmatched. The CDR3 runs 15 residues. As DNA, the CDR3 is TGTGCCAGCAGCTCGGACAGGAACCACACCGGGGAGCTGTTTTTT. It yields the protein CASSSDRNHTGELFF.

This clonotype has a count of ten or more. For the CDR3, the DNA is TGTGCCAGCAGTGGTTTAGGAGCCACCCAAGAGACCCAGTACTTC. Amino acids: CASSGLGATQETQYF. The genes are TRBV2 and TRBJ2-5; D is unclear. V was trimmed by 4 bases and J by 1 base, leaving 13 bases between them. CDR3 length: 15 residues. CDR1 is SNHLY, CDR2 FYNNEI, per germline.

The J gene is TRBJ2-3, the V gene TRBV27; 10 bases agree with TRBD2. CDR3 length: 15 residues. V gave up 7 bases and J gave up 3 bases; unmatched junction bases: 7. The V gene's germline CDR1 is MNHEY and CDR2 SMNVEV (reference sequence). The DNA of the CDR3 is TGTGCCAGCAACGCCCTAGCGGGAGCTACAGATACGCAGTATTTT. Its translation: CASNALAGATDTQYF.

Many counts were recorded for this clonotype. The gene calls are TRBV4-3 and TRBJ2-7; D might be TRBD2 (6 bases). V lost 1 base and J lost 4, with 17 bases in between. The CDR3 runs to 16 residues. Germline loops: CDR1 LGHNA, CDR2 YSLEER. Written as DNA, the CDR3 is TGCGCCAGCAGCCAAGTGGTGGCGGGATCGGGGTACGAGCAGTACTTC. Its translation: CASSQVVAGSGYEQYF.

The chain is built from TRBV28 and TRBJ1-3; TRBD1 might be the D (5 bases). V gave up 2 bases and J gave up 2 bases, with 13 bases separating them. Germline V gives CDR1 MDHEN, CDR2 SYDVKM. The CDR3 extends over 16 amino acids. CDR3 coding DNA: TGTGCCAGCAGTTTAAGAGGGGCCTATCCTGGAAACACCATATATTTT. Its protein is CASSLRGAYPGNTIYF. Filled out from reference TRBV28 and TRBJ1-3, the complete variable domain reads DVKVTQSSRYLVKRTGEKVFLECVQDMDHENMFWYRQDPGLGLRLIYFSYDVKMKEKGDIPEGYSVSREKKERFSLILESASTNQTSMYLCASSLRGAYPGNTIYFGEGSWLTVV.

J is TRBJ1-2 and V is TRBV3-1; TRBD1 might be the D (6 bases). Trimming cost V 6 bases and J 4 bases, with 12 bases left between them. Germline loops: CDR1 LGHDT, CDR2 YNNKEL (reference sequence). This CDR3 contains 13 residues. CDR3 sequence (DNA): TGTGCCAGCAGTTATACAGGGTCCTATGGCTACACCTTC. This encodes CASSYTGSYGYTF. Variable domain in full (rest from reference TRBV3-1 and TRBJ1-2): DTAVSQTPKYLVTQMGNDKSIKCEQNLGHDTMYWYKQDSKKFLKIMFSYNNKELIINETVPNRFSPKSPDKAHLNLHINSLELGDSAVYFCASSYTGSYGYTFGSGTRLTVV.

The sample holds a few counts of this clonotype. This likely comes from a read error, as the CDR3 has no conserved phenylalanine or tryptophan at its end. The rearrangement uses TRBV11-2 and TRBJ1-1; D is perhaps TRBD1 (5 bases). Germline-derived CDR1 and CDR2 are SGHAT and FQNNGV. V was pared by 5 bases and J by 5 bases, with 12 bases between. CDR3 length equals 13 residues. The CDR3 spells CASSRREGTEAFS. In DNA, the CDR3 is TGTGCCAGCAGCCGCAGGGAGGGGACTGAAGCTTTCTCT.

On this clonotype itself: A much larger clone lies a single base off, so this may be a read error. The chain uses TRBV30 and TRBJ2-4; D is tentatively TRBD1 or TRBD2 (6 bases each). This CDR3 is built from 13 residues. Trimming cost V 4 bases and J 8 bases, with 15 bases left between them. Germline values: CDR1 GTSNPN, CDR2 SVGIG (reference sequence). The CDR3 spells CAWILEGGDIQYF. Written as DNA, the CDR3 is TGTGCCTGGATTCTCGAGGGGGGAGACATTCAGTACTTC.

V gene TRBV12-3 or TRBV12-4 combines with J gene TRBJ1-5, with 8 nucleotides matching TRBD1. The CDR3 is made up of 14 amino acids. The V segment lost 7 bases and the J segment 3 bases; nucleotides outside the gene matches: 5. The CDR3: CASNPGGPNQPQHF. CDR3 bases: TGTGCCAGCAACCCAGGGGGCCCCAATCAGCCCCAGCATTTT.

This clonotype was observed a handful of times. In DNA, the CDR3 is TGCAGTGCTAGAAGTGTGGGTTTGCAGCCCCAGCATTTT. This sequence encodes CSARSVGLQPQHF. V and J are TRBV20-1 and TRBJ1-5; unclear D gene. Trimming stripped 2 bases from V and 7 bases from J, with 12 bases between. Germline lookup yields CDR1 DFQATT and CDR2 SNEGSKA (reference sequence). The length of the CDR3 is 13 residues.

This clonotype occurred many times. The chain employs TRBV20-1 and TRBJ1-1; 8 bases fit TRBD1. The CDR3 totals 14 residues. V shed 2 bases and J 3 bases; nucleotides not matched to a gene: 5. Germline V lookup: CDR1 DFQATT, CDR2 SNEGSKA (reference sequence). The CDR3 loop reads CSARSRTGHTEAFF. CDR3 in DNA: TGCAGTGCTAGAAGTCGGACAGGGCACACTGAAGCTTTCTTT.

This clonotype was observed a handful of times. The rearrangement links TRBV7-9 to TRBJ1-4, with D maybe TRBD1 (5 bases). Germline-derived CDR1 and CDR2 are SEHNR and FQNEAQ (reference sequence). The V end lost 6 bases, the J end lost 8 bases, and 13 bases lay between the germline ends. This CDR3 is 13 amino acids long. The CDR3 coding sequence is TGTGCCAGCAGAAGGGACTCTGAGGAAAAACTGTTTTTT. Translating it yields CASRRDSEEKLFF.

The chain carries TRBV25-1 and TRBJ2-2, with D unresolved. The CDR3 consists of 12 residues. Germline V CDR1 and CDR2: MGHDK, SYGVNS. V lost 3 bases to trimming and J lost 6 bases, with 5 bases between them. The CDR3 DNA sequence: TGTGCCAGCAGTGACTTACCCGGGGAGCTGTTTTTT. Amino acids: CASSDLPGELFF.

Points on this clonotype: Germline and junction disagree at one end, which may indicate a read error. This chain links TRBV6-1 with TRBJ1-5, with D perhaps matching TRBD1 (5 bases). The germline V gene encodes CDR1 MNHNS and CDR2 SASEGT. The CDR3 is 16 residues long. The chain's CDR3 is CASSRGNGVDNRPQHF. The CDR3, as DNA: TGTGCCAGCAGTAGAGGAAACGGGGTGGACAATCGGCCCCAGCATTTT.

This clonotype appeared many times. This chain uses TRBV6-1 with TRBJ2-7; TRBD2 aligns across 7 bases. Trimming removed 6 bases from V and 3 bases from J; junction bases left unmatched: 8. The V gene's germline CDR1 is MNHNS and CDR2 SASEGT. This CDR3 is built from 14 residues. CDR3 sequence reads: CASRDLGRLYEQYF. DNA for the CDR3: TGTGCCAGCAGAGACCTCGGGAGGCTCTACGAGCAGTACTTC.

This clonotype was picked up many times. The chain is built from TRBV6-2 or TRBV6-3 and TRBJ1-5; the D is unclear. Germline V lookup: CDR1 MNHEY, CDR2 SVGEGT. This CDR3 spans 12 amino acids. V was shortened by 4 bases and J by 6 bases, with 7 bases between the two germline ends. DNA for the CDR3: TGTGCCAGCAGTTTGGATAGTCAGCCCCAGCATTTT. This encodes CASSLDSQPQHF.

This clonotype was detected many times. The chain links TRBV18 to TRBJ1-1; possibly TRBD1 for D (6 bases). CDR1 and CDR2 (germline): KGHSH, LQKENI. V was clipped by 4 bases and J by 10 bases, with 16 bases between them. CDR3 length: 13 residues. CDR3 DNA sequence: TGTGCCAGCTCACGGGGGCAGGGCTGGCCAGCTTTCTTT. Residues: CASSRGQGWPAFF.

This clonotype was recorded many times. The chain couples TRBV12-3 or TRBV12-4 to TRBJ1-1; TRBD1 is a possible D gene (5 bases). This CDR3 region has 16 residues. Trimming cost V 0 bases and J 5 bases, with 16 bases left between them. CDR3 sequence (DNA): TGTGCCAGCAGTTTAGCGGGGACCCTGCGAGGAACTGAAGCTTTCTTT. Its translation is CASSLAGTLRGTEAFF.

There are many counts of this clonotype. The chain joins TRBV2 to TRBJ1-2; no reliable D call. Trimming stripped 7 bases from V and 6 bases from J, with 15 bases between. The CDR3 has 13 amino acids. Per the germline V gene, CDR1 is SNHLY and CDR2 is FYNNEI. CDR3: CASKRSYVDGYTF. CDR3 sequence (DNA): TGTGCCAGCAAACGGAGCTACGTCGATGGCTACACCTTC.

About this clonotype: This could be a read error, since a much larger clone is one nucleotide away. The V gene is TRBV6-2 or TRBV6-3, the J gene TRBJ1-6; no clear D. Germline values: CDR1 MNHEY, CDR2 SVGEGT. V was pared by 5 bases and J by 6 bases, with 20 bases between. The CDR3 runs to 17 residues. The CDR3 DNA sequence: TGTGCCAGCAGTGAATCGATCGGGAGTTTTAGTAATTCACCCCTCCACTTT. As protein: CASSESIGSFSNSPLHF.

This clonotype was seen at least ten times. The gene calls are TRBV20-1 and TRBJ2-7; TRBD2 matches 12 bases. The CDR3 covers 15 residues. With 4 bases clipped from V and 4 bases from J, the junction kept 8 bases outside the gene matches. Germline loops: CDR1 DFQATT, CDR2 SNEGSKA (reference sequence). The CDR3 region has the DNA TGCAGTGCTATCCCGACTAGCGGGAGTAGTTACGAGCAGTACTTC. Protein: CSAIPTSGSSYEQYF.

This clonotype was detected a few times. This chain connects TRBV19 to TRBJ2-7; D unclear. The CDR3 is 13 amino acids. In germline, CDR1 is LNHDA, CDR2 SQIVND (reference sequence). V was clipped by 5 bases and J by 3 bases, with 11 bases between them. CDR3 sequence reads: CASSLNNGYEQYF. The CDR3 DNA reads as TGTGCCAGTAGTTTGAACAATGGCTACGAGCAGTACTTC.

This clonotype was counted at least ten times. This chain joins TRBV20-1 and TRBJ2-1; TRBD2 matches 8 bases. Germline loops: CDR1 DFQATT, CDR2 SNEGSKA (reference sequence). V lost 3 bases, J lost 8 bases, and 9 bases stayed unmatched. The CDR3 loop spans 14 amino acids. Here the CDR3 DNA reads TGCAGTGCTAGTCAAGCGGGAGAAGTTTATGAGCAGTTCTTC. As protein: CSASQAGEVYEQFF.

V is TRBV14 and J is TRBJ2-7, with 7 nucleotides matching TRBD1. There are 14 residues in the CDR3. Germline lookup yields CDR1 SGHDN and CDR2 FVKESK. Germline trimming cut 0 bases from V and 3 bases from J; bases unmatched to any gene: 2. CDR3 sequence (DNA): TGTGCCAGCAGCCAAGACAGGGGGATCTACGAGCAGTACTTC. The encoded protein is CASSQDRGIYEQYF.

A few counts support this clonotype. The chain uses TRBV28 and TRBJ1-5; unclear D gene. Trimming pared 10 bases from V and 0 bases from J, leaving 10 bases between. CDR1 and CDR2 (germline): MDHEN, SYDVKM. The CDR3 is made up of 13 amino acids. CDR3 in amino acids: CATRVYSNQPQHF. DNA for the CDR3: TGTGCCACAAGGGTTTATAGCAATCAGCCCCAGCATTTT.

This clonotype was seen at least ten times. V usage is TRBV20-1 and J usage is TRBJ1-1, with D maybe TRBD1 (5 bases). Germline V CDR1 and CDR2: DFQATT, SNEGSKA (reference sequence). The CDR3 is made up of 14 amino acids. Trimming left V 1 base short and J 1 base short, with 10 bases between. This CDR3 is CSARVRGRNTEAFF. Here the CDR3 DNA reads TGCAGTGCTAGAGTTCGGGGGAGGAACACTGAAGCTTTCTTT.

V gene TRBV20-1 combines with J gene TRBJ1-5; D possibly corresponds to TRBD1 (5 bases). V lost 2 bases and J 2 bases, leaving 10 bases between the germline ends. The germline V gene encodes CDR1 DFQATT and CDR2 SNEGSKA (reference sequence). This CDR3 spans 14 amino acids. The CDR3 is CSARPGHRNQPQHF. The CDR3 region has the DNA TGCAGTGCTAGACCCGGACATCGCAATCAGCCCCAGCATTTT.

At least ten counts were recorded for this clonotype. Compared with germline, one end of the junction differs, possibly owing to a read error. This chain links TRBV28 with TRBJ2-1, with 7 bases lining up with TRBD2. CDR3 length equals 14 residues. Per germline, CDR1 MDHEN and CDR2 SYDVKM. The CDR3 region has the DNA TGTGCCAGCGGTTTCGGCGGGAGAGATCTTGAGCAGTTCTTC. It translates to CASGFGGRDLEQFF.

This sequence joins TRBV6-1 and TRBJ2-5; D is unclear. V was clipped by 7 bases and J by 5 bases, with 17 bases between them. Germline V gene sequence: CDR1 MNHNS, CDR2 SASEGT. The CDR3 extends over 14 amino acids. The chain's CDR3 is CASTNGPLRETQYF. CDR3 nucleotides: TGTGCCAGCACCAACGGCCCACTAAGGGAGACCCAGTACTTC.